Listed below are T cell receptor beta chains from one sample, sequenced in a study of cytomegalovirus exposure and HLA in healthy donors. Clones were read by immunoSEQ multiplex PCR, and TCRdb kept only the in-frame ones, dropping some. The table lists 110,000 to 150,000 clones, less than 85% of them singletons, with roughly 2% in the top ten. The sequencing sample was made of PBMCs. These receptors were collected from a woman aged 55-75 years in good health and CMV-seropositive. Both conserved end residues are part of each CDR3. D genes are given only for firm matches. Clone size is stated in some rows and not others, as once, few, many or a class when expanded.

V	J	size	D	length	CDR3	DNA
TRBV4-2	TRBJ1-4	once	.	13	CASSQDRGEKLFF	TGTGCCAGCAGCCAAGATAGGGGGGAAAAACTGTTTTTT
TRBV27	TRBJ1-3	.	TRBD1	16	CASSFTGARSGNTIYF	TGTGCCAGCAGCTTTACAGGGGCCCGCTCTGGAAACACCATATATTTT
TRBV5-1	TRBJ2-2	.	TRBD2	19	CASSSLLAGGLSNTGELFF	TGCGCCAGCAGCTCCCTTCTAGCGGGAGGCCTTTCGAACACCGGGGAGCTGTTTTTT
TRBV15	TRBJ2-7	.	.	16	CATSRDRAVSSYEQYF	TGTGCCACCAGCAGAGATAGAGCGGTTAGCTCCTACGAGCAGTACTTC
TRBV5-4	TRBJ2-2	.	.	15	CASSTMEGNTGELFF	TGTGCCAGCAGCACGATGGAGGGTAACACCGGGGAGCTGTTTTTT
TRBV28	TRBJ1-5	.	.	13	CASGPVYNQPQHF	TGTGCCAGCGGGCCAGTCTACAATCAGCCCCAGCATTTT
TRBV5-6	TRBJ1-2	.	TRBD1	14	CASSGTVSNYGYTF	TGTGCCAGCAGCGGGACAGTTAGTAACTATGGCTACACCTTC
TRBV11-3	TRBJ2-5	.	.	15	CASSAGAGVRETQYF	TGTGCCAGCAGCGCGGGGGCAGGGGTGAGGGAGACCCAGTACTTC
TRBV4-1	TRBJ2-1	.	.	15	CASSPVRSLDNEQFF	TGCGCCAGCAGCCCCGTTCGGAGCCTGGACAATGAGCAGTTCTTC
TRBV27	TRBJ2-3	.	TRBD2	16	CASSLRTSGRADTQYF	TGTGCCAGCAGTTTGCGGACTAGCGGGAGAGCAGATACGCAGTATTTT
TRBV4-2	TRBJ2-7	.	TRBD2	16	CASSQDASGSSYEQYF	TGTGCCAGCAGCCAAGATGCCAGCGGGAGCTCCTACGAGCAGTACTTC
TRBV7-3	TRBJ2-2	.	TRBD2	18	CASSLRGTSGSLTGELFF	TGTGCCAGCAGCTTAAGAGGGACTAGCGGGAGTTTGACCGGGGAGCTGTTTTTT
TRBV27	TRBJ2-7	.	TRBD1	14	CASSSLQGASEQYF	TGTGCCAGCAGTTCATTACAGGGGGCCTCCGAGCAGTACTTC
TRBV1	TRBJ2-7	.	.	18	CTSSHLRVWTSGDYEQYF	TGCACCAGCAGCCACCTAAGGGTTTGGACTAGCGGGGACTACGAGCAGTACTTC
TRBV19	TRBJ2-1	few	.	13	CASSIEGHLEEFF	TGTGCCAGTAGTATTGAGGGACACCTAGAGGAGTTCTTC
TRBV29-1	TRBJ2-5	few	.	14	CSVAPRGGRWTQYF	TGCAGCGTTGCCCCTAGAGGGGGTCGGTGGACCCAGTACTTC
TRBV6-5	TRBJ2-7	.	.	15	CASSPTIAGSYEQYF	TGTGCCAGCAGTCCTACTATAGCTGGGTCCTACGAGCAGTACTTC
TRBV5-1	TRBJ2-7	few	TRBD2	14	CASSFTSGSYEQYF	TGCGCCAGCAGCTTCACTAGCGGGAGTTACGAGCAGTACTTC
TRBV5-4	TRBJ2-5	once	.	13	CASGVAGGETQYF	TGTGCCAGCGGAGTAGCCGGGGGAGAGACCCAGTACTTC
TRBV9	TRBJ2-1	.	.	16	CASSVGGTGGINEQFF	TGTGCCAGCAGCGTAGGGGGAACAGGAGGGATCAATGAGCAGTTCTTC
TRBV6-5	TRBJ1-3	few	TRBD1	16	CASSYSGQGSGNTIYF	TGTGCCAGCAGTTACTCGGGACAGGGTTCTGGAAACACCATATATTTT
TRBV5-1	TRBJ2-4	.	TRBD2	16	CASSLELAGGKNIQYF	TGCGCCAGCAGCTTGGAACTAGCGGGAGGGAAAAACATTCAGTACTTC
TRBV5-1	TRBJ1-1	.	TRBD1	15	CASSSLGTGDTEAFF	TGCGCCAGCAGCTCTCTCGGGACAGGGGACACTGAAGCTTTCTTT
TRBV5-1	TRBJ1-1	once	.	14	CASSLDRDVNQAFF	TGCGCCAGCAGCTTGGACAGGGATGTAAATCAAGCTTTCTTT
TRBV18	TRBJ2-2	.	TRBD1	14	CASSRDRGTGELFF	TGTGCCAGCTCACGGGACAGGGGGACCGGGGAGCTGTTTTTT
TRBV5-1	TRBJ2-3	.	TRBD1	15	CASSRDRASTDTQYF	TGCGCCAGCAGCCGCGACAGGGCCAGCACAGATACGCAGTATTTT
TRBV7-9	TRBJ1-1	few	.	13	CASSFQGNTEAFF	TGTGCCAGCAGCTTCCAGGGGAACACTGAAGCTTTCTTT
TRBV2	TRBJ2-3	.	TRBD1	15	CASRPTGGITDTQYF	TGTGCCAGCAGGCCGACAGGGGGAATTACAGATACGCAGTATTTT
TRBV28	TRBJ2-7	.	.	15	CASSFSGRSSYEQYF	TGTGCCAGCAGTTTTTCTGGGAGGAGCTCCTACGAGCAGTACTTC
TRBV5-1	TRBJ1-1	few	.	15	CASSLAPGYNTEAFF	TGCGCCAGCAGCTTGGCCCCAGGGTACAACACTGAAGCTTTCTTT
TRBV5-1	TRBJ2-3	.	TRBD1	16	CASSLGGQGPTDTQYF	TGCGCCAGCAGCTTGGGGGGACAGGGACCCACAGATACGCAGTATTTT
TRBV7-8	TRBJ1-1	.	TRBD1	13	CASSPDRGGEAFF	TGTGCCAGCAGCCCCGACAGGGGAGGTGAAGCTTTCTTT
TRBV6-5	TRBJ1-2	.	.	13	CASSYSRGYGYTF	TGTGCCAGCAGTTACTCCAGGGGCTATGGCTACACCTTC
TRBV19	TRBJ1-2	.	.	16	CASSTSRVSTNYGYTF	TGTGCCAGTAGTACCTCGCGTGTGAGCACTAACTATGGCTACACCTTC
TRBV19	TRBJ1-2	.	TRBD1	15	CASTLDRGVFYGYTF	TGTGCCAGTACCCTCGACAGGGGAGTCTTCTATGGCTACACCTTC
TRBV9	TRBJ2-5	few	.	14	CASSVAGLTETQYF	TGTGCCAGCAGCGTAGCGGGATTGACTGAGACCCAGTACTTC
TRBV30	TRBJ1-5	.	.	17	CAWSVSRTPYSNQPQHF	TGTGCCTGGAGTGTAAGCCGGACACCTTATAGCAATCAGCCCCAGCATTTT
TRBV2	TRBJ2-1	.	.	16	CASSEQGLAVSNEQFF	TGTGCCAGCAGTGAACAGGGGCTAGCGGTTTCCAATGAGCAGTTCTTC
TRBV10-3	TRBJ2-2	.	.	14	CATHDTLNTGELFF	TGTGCCACCCACGACACCCTGAACACCGGGGAGCTGTTTTTT
TRBV5-6	TRBJ2-5	.	.	14	CASSLQGPQETQYF	TGTGCCAGCAGCTTGCAGGGGCCACAAGAGACCCAGTACTTC
TRBV30	TRBJ1-1	.	TRBD1	13	CAWKDRANTEAFF	TGTGCCTGGAAGGACAGGGCGAACACTGAAGCTTTCTTT
TRBV30	TRBJ2-7	.	.	13	CAWSVRTSYEQYF	TGTGCCTGGAGTGTTAGGACTTCCTACGAGCAGTACTTC
TRBV19	TRBJ2-2	.	.	16	CASSIEETWDTGELFF	TGTGCCAGTAGTATAGAAGAGACATGGGACACCGGGGAGCTGTTTTTT
TRBV27	TRBJ2-2	few	.	14	CASNRLSNTGELFF	TGTGCCAGCAATCGACTATCCAACACCGGGGAGCTGTTTTTT
TRBV6-5	TRBJ1-2	few	TRBD1	13	CASSTGALVGYTF	TGTGCCAGCAGTACAGGGGCCCTAGTGGGCTACACCTTC
TRBV15	TRBJ1-5	.	.	15	CATSSPGGLGQPQHF	TGTGCCACCAGCAGCCCCGGGGGGCTGGGACAGCCCCAGCATTTT
TRBV15	TRBJ2-5	few	.	14	CATSREVLAETQYF	TGTGCCACCAGCAGAGAAGTGCTAGCAGAGACCCAGTACTTC
TRBV19	TRBJ1-2	.	.	14	CASSMGARDYGYTF	TGTGCCAGTAGTATGGGGGCCAGAGACTATGGCTATACCTTC
TRBV7-9	TRBJ1-2	.	.	12	CASSLGGNGYTF	TGTGCCAGCAGCTTAGGCGGGAATGGCTACACCTTC
TRBV4-1	TRBJ2-3	once	.	15	CASSQDRQITDTQYF	TGCGCCAGCAGCCAAGACAGGCAAATCACAGATACGCAGTATTTT
TRBV5-6	TRBJ2-1	few	TRBD1	17	CASRPGQVKGPYNEQFF	TGTGCCAGCAGACCGGGACAGGTGAAGGGGCCCTACAATGAGCAGTTCTTC